Following are 10 T cell receptor beta chains from one sample sequenced in a study of a mutant IDH1 vaccine in newly diagnosed glioma. These receptors' targets are unknown. Clones were sequenced by immunoSEQ multiplex PCR, and TCRdb holds only the in-frame ones, with some missing. The sample holds some 31,000 clones, 80% seen once. The time point was: week 23, last vaccination. Every vaccination contained 300 ug of the mutant IDH1 20-mer peptide and was paired with topical imiquimod. This specimen consisted of PBMCs, obtained from a glioma patient whose treatment included an IDH1 peptide vaccine. The receptors derive from a woman aged 18-29 years with glioma.

The chain uses TRBV5-1 and TRBJ2-7, with 9 bases identical to TRBD1. CDR3 size: 16 residues. Germline assignment: CDR1 SGHRS and CDR2 YFSETQ. The ends lost 4 bases at V and 3 bases at J; junction bases unmatched: 11. CDR3 loop: CASSREPPGQGYEQYF. The CDR3 nucleotides read TGCGCCAGCAGCCGTGAACCGCCGGGACAGGGCTACGAGCAGTACTTC.

The chain is built from TRBV7-8 and TRBJ2-3, with D possibly being TRBD1 or TRBD2 (5 bases each). The CDR3 spans 16 residues. V was cut by 2 bases and J by 1 base, with 13 bases left in between. CDR1 is SGHVS, CDR2 FQNEAQ, per germline. The CDR3 DNA reads TGTGCCAGCAGCTTAAGGGACCCCAGGCGCACAGATACGCAGTATTTT. This gives the protein CASSLRDPRRTDTQYF.

This chain joins TRBV30 and TRBJ2-5; 7 positions agree with TRBD1. Germline-derived CDR1 and CDR2 are GTSNPN and SVGIG (reference sequence). This CDR3 is built from 13 residues. Trimming at V came to 1 base and at J to 3 bases, leaving 2 bases not matched to a gene. The CDR3 region has the DNA TGTGCCTGGAGTGCGACAGGGAAAGAGACCCAGTACTTC. It encodes CAWSATGKETQYF.

CDR3 protein: CASSKNNGTSWPDEQYF. The CDR3 DNA follows: TGTGCCAGCAGCAAAAATAACGGGACTAGCTGGCCCGACGAGCAGTACTTC. The chain couples TRBV21-1 to TRBJ2-7; TRBD2 was called by the table and not checked on the DNA. TRBV21-1 is classified as a pseudogene. The CDR3 spans 17 residues.

The chain combines TRBV4-1 with TRBJ1-5; D is uncertain. This CDR3 region has 15 residues. The ends were cut back, 0 bases at V and 4 bases at J, with 10 bases in the middle. Germline assignment: CDR1 MGHRA and CDR2 YSYEKL. The CDR3 is CASSQDGQLNQPQHF. DNA for the CDR3: TGCGCCAGCAGCCAAGACGGCCAGCTGAATCAGCCCCAGCATTTT.

V is TRBV30 and J is TRBJ1-3; 8 bases are shared with TRBD1. V lost 1 base and J lost 4; bases outside the gene matches: 0. The CDR3 spans 13 residues. CDR1 is GTSNPN, CDR2 SVGIG, per germline (reference sequence). Here the CDR3 DNA reads TGTGCCTGGAGTGACAGGGGGGGAAACACCATATATTTT. Amino acids: CAWSDRGGNTIYF.

This clone was detected only a few times. The genes are TRBV19 and TRBJ1-5, with a possible D match to TRBD1 (5 bases). Trimming left V 3 bases short and J 6 bases short, with 12 bases between. This CDR3 comprises 14 residues. Germline CDR1 is LNHDA and CDR2 is SQIVND (reference sequence). The CDR3 is CASSMGGGFQPQHF. As DNA, the CDR3 is TGTGCCAGTAGTATGGGTGGGGGGTTTCAGCCCCAGCATTTT.

The chain links TRBV14 to TRBJ2-7; the match to TRBD2 covers 8 bases. Germline assignment: CDR1 SGHDN and CDR2 FVKESK. With V trimmed by 0 bases and J by 2 bases, 3 bases remained unmatched. The length of the CDR3 is 15 residues. The CDR3 DNA reads TGTGCCAGCAGCCAAGAGTCCGGGGGGGCCTACGAGCAGTACTTC. Encoded protein: CASSQESGGAYEQYF. Based on the CDR3 plus reference TRBV14 and TRBJ2-7, the full variable domain is EAGVTQFPSHSVIEKGQTVTLRCDPISGHDNLYWYRRVMGKEIKFLLHFVKESKQDESGMPNNRFLAERTGGTYSTLKVQPAELEDSGVYFCASSQESGGAYEQYFGPGTRLTVT.

V and J are TRBV4-1 and TRBJ1-1; a weak D match, TRBD1 (6 bases). Trimming cost V 3 bases and J 2 bases, with 7 bases left between them. Germline CDR1 MGHRA, CDR2 YSYEKL. This CDR3 has 13 amino acids. DNA for the CDR3: TGCGCCAGCAGCCAGGGGGCCAACACTGAAGCTTTCTTT. Translated: CASSQGANTEAFF.

This rearrangement joins TRBV30 to TRBJ2-5; 8 bases are shared with TRBD2. The CDR3 runs to 13 residues. The J segment lost 3 bases and the V segment lost 2 bases, leaving 2 bases of the junction unmatched. Germline-derived CDR1 and CDR2 are GTSNPN and SVGIG (reference sequence). The CDR3 reads CAWSKAGEETQYF. The CDR3 DNA reads TGTGCCTGGAGTAAAGCGGGGGAAGAGACCCAGTACTTC. Using reference TRBV30 and TRBJ2-5 for the parts outside the CDR3, the full variable domain is SQTIHQWPATLVQPVGSPLSLECTVEGTSNPNLYWYRQAAGRGLQLLFYSVGIGQISSEVPQNLSASRPQDRQFILSSKKLLLSDSGFYLCAWSKAGEETQYFGPGTRLLVL.